These T cell receptor beta chains were read from a single sample in a study of technical replicates of blood from several donors. Data came from immunoSEQ multiplex PCR; TCRdb stores just in-frame clones and leaves some out. Seen here are tens of thousands of clones, approximately 95% observed once, and the top ten hold less than 0.35%. Sequences were obtained from T cells isolated from PBMCs. These receptors all stem from a human donor in good health. The conserved cysteine and the conserved F or W are not part of the CDR3 here. Each record gives: clone size, V gene, CDR3 length, CDR3 protein. A clone size is listed for some rows: how often the clone was seen (once, few, many), or a class if it is expanded.

clone size: -
V gene: TRBV27
CDR3 length: 15
CDR3 protein: ASSLRGGAFSSYEQY

clone size: -
V gene: TRBV19
CDR3 length: 10
CDR3 protein: ASSTRAKELF

clone size: -
V gene: TRBV19
CDR3 length: 12
CDR3 protein: ASTTEWTVYGYT

clone size: -
V gene: TRBV4-1
CDR3 length: 11
CDR3 protein: ASSQVSGNTIY

clone size: -
V gene: TRBV6-4
CDR3 length: 11
CDR3 protein: ASSPQGNTEAF

clone size: -
V gene: TRBV7-6
CDR3 length: 14
CDR3 protein: ASSLAETGGGEKLF

clone size: -
V gene: TRBV29-1
CDR3 length: 12
CDR3 protein: SVGRTSGNNEQF

clone size: -
V gene: TRBV6-5
CDR3 length: 13
CDR3 protein: ASSNVQGLNTEAF

clone size: -
V gene: TRBV28
CDR3 length: 12
CDR3 protein: ASSLSGLPAGNT

clone size: -
V gene: TRBV27
CDR3 length: 13
CDR3 protein: ASSLSAGFHYEQY

clone size: -
V gene: TRBV10-3
CDR3 length: 11
CDR3 protein: AISDREARPQH

clone size: -
V gene: TRBV27
CDR3 length: 10
CDR3 protein: ASSGTAQGYT

clone size: -
V gene: TRBV19
CDR3 length: 12
CDR3 protein: ASSVLTVNTEAF

clone size: -
V gene: TRBV19
CDR3 length: 14
CDR3 protein: ASSIAGRVGNQPQH

clone size: -
V gene: TRBV5-4
CDR3 length: 12
CDR3 protein: ASSLNQASNEQF

clone size: -
V gene: TRBV9
CDR3 length: 12
CDR3 protein: ASSGSALNTEAF

clone size: -
V gene: TRBV19
CDR3 length: 14
CDR3 protein: ASSMTGVGTNEKLF

clone size: -
V gene: TRBV28
CDR3 length: 13
CDR3 protein: ASRIGTLHPAGYT

clone size: -
V gene: TRBV6-5
CDR3 length: 13
CDR3 protein: ASSYPPYSGETQY

clone size: -
V gene: TRBV5-4
CDR3 length: 14
CDR3 protein: ASSLGYERTAGELF

clone size: -
V gene: TRBV7-9
CDR3 length: 14
CDR3 protein: ASSPYPAGAADTQY

clone size: -
V gene: TRBV9
CDR3 length: 12
CDR3 protein: ASSFDTSSYEQY

clone size: -
V gene: TRBV27
CDR3 length: 12
CDR3 protein: ASSLEAGAYEQY

clone size: -
V gene: TRBV19
CDR3 length: 16
CDR3 protein: ASRKLAGDLHNTDTQY

clone size: -
V gene: TRBV4-2
CDR3 length: 10
CDR3 protein: ASSHVEEKLF

clone size: -
V gene: TRBV10-3
CDR3 length: 13
CDR3 protein: AISESKGLNEKLF

clone size: once
V gene: TRBV6-1
CDR3 length: 12
CDR3 protein: ASNKGAYTDTQY

clone size: -
V gene: TRBV4-1
CDR3 length: 14
CDR3 protein: ASSQVALASYNEQF

clone size: -
V gene: TRBV11-2
CDR3 length: 15
CDR3 protein: ASSLDQASGILYEQY

clone size: -
V gene: TRBV29-1
CDR3 length: 13
CDR3 protein: SATSQIPPGNTIY

clone size: -
V gene: TRBV7-3
CDR3 length: 15
CDR3 protein: ASSFSGTAPRGNEQF

clone size: -
V gene: TRBV5-1
CDR3 length: 16
CDR3 protein: ASSTPGLAGSTYNEQF

clone size: few
V gene: TRBV6-1
CDR3 length: 10
CDR3 protein: ASSRDYSIQY

clone size: -
V gene: TRBV30
CDR3 length: 12
CDR3 protein: AWSEGVGTDTQY

clone size: -
V gene: TRBV4-2
CDR3 length: 13
CDR3 protein: ASSTLAARLNEQF

clone size: -
V gene: TRBV9
CDR3 length: 11
CDR3 protein: ASSAGTRNEQF

clone size: -
V gene: TRBV27
CDR3 length: 12
CDR3 protein: ASSLRDMGQPQH

clone size: -
V gene: TRBV9
CDR3 length: 13
CDR3 protein: ASSPAGRTGEKLF

clone size: -
V gene: TRBV18
CDR3 length: 14
CDR3 protein: ASSPREGTGNTEAF

clone size: -
V gene: TRBV5-1
CDR3 length: 13
CDR3 protein: ASSLVSGTLYEQY

clone size: -
V gene: TRBV6-5
CDR3 length: 13
CDR3 protein: ASSYLQGVDYEQY

clone size: -
V gene: TRBV30
CDR3 length: 14
CDR3 protein: AWSVGSGDSTDTQY